This T cell receptor beta chain was profiled in a study of cytomegalovirus exposure and HLA in healthy donors. Study observations and caveats: There were three CMV-associated chains whose specificity for CMV antigens was confirmed in vitro. The authors enumerated over 150 TCR beta chains as linked to cytomegalovirus.

Data came from immunoSEQ multiplex PCR; TCRdb stores just in-frame clones and leaves some out. The sample records 300,000 to 350,000 clones, 88% being singletons. A note on this clone: Its target is unknown.

The CDR3 has 14 amino acids. V was shortened by 7 bases and J by 0 bases, with 14 bases between the two germline ends. CDR1 is SGHRS, CDR2 YFSETQ, per germline. The TCR originated in a man younger than 45 in good health and CMV-seronegative. Material: PBMCs. This rearrangement joins TRBV5-1 to TRBJ2-7; D uncertain. The CDR3 nucleotides are TGCGCCAGCTCAAACGACATCGGCTCCTACGAGCAGTACTTC. Translated: CASSNDIGSYEQYF.